The TCR beta chain described here comes from a study of cytomegalovirus exposure and HLA in healthy donors. Details on this clone: Its antigen is as yet unknown.

It was with 60 Vbeta and 13 Jbeta primers that the PCR ran. Method: immunoSEQ multiplex PCR; TCRdb's copy keeps in-frame clones and lacks some. This table holds fewer than 200,000 clones, roughly four fifths found once. Study conclusions and caveats: The productive fraction for most TCR beta V segments was about 87% or about 30% in an earlier analysis. CMV serostatus was the sole immune exposure data available. As a later analysis showed, a missense DCLRE1C variant was linked to trimming of TCR beta V- and J-genes.

The clonotype originates from a woman between 18 and 29 years old in good health and CMV-seronegative. Sequenced sample: PBMCs.

The CDR3 DNA is TGTGCCTGGAGTGGACTCTCTGGGGCCAACGTCCTGACTTTC. Translation: CAWSGLSGANVLTF. The gene calls are TRBV30 and TRBJ2-6; D unclear. With 1 base removed from V and 0 bases from J, the gap between germline ends came to 4 bases. The CDR3 is made up of 14 amino acids. The germline CDR1 and CDR2 sequences are GTSNPN and SVGIG (reference sequence). The full variable domain, completed using reference TRBV30 and TRBJ2-6, is SQTIHQWPATLVQPVGSPLSLECTVEGTSNPNLYWYRQAAGRGLQLLFYSVGIGQISSEVPQNLSASRPQDRQFILSSKKLLLSDSGFYLCAWSGLSGANVLTFGAGSRLTVL.